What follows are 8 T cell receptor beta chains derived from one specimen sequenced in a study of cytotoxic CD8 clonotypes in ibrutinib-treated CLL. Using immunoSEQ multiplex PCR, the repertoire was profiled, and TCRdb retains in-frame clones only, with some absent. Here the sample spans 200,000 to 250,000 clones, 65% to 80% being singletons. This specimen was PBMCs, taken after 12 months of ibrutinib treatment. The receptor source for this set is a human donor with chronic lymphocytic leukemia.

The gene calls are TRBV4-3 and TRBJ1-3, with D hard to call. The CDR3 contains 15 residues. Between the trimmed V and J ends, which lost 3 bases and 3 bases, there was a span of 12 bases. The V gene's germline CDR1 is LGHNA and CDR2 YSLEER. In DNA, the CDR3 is TGCGCCAGCAGCCAGGCGGGCGGCAGTGGAAACACCATATATTTT. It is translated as CASSQAGGSGNTIYF.

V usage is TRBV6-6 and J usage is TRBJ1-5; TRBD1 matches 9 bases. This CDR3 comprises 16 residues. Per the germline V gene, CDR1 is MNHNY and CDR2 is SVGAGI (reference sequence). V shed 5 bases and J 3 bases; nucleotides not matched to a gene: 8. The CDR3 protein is CASSALQGAPNQPQHF. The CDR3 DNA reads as TGTGCCAGCAGTGCGTTACAGGGGGCACCCAATCAGCCCCAGCATTTT.

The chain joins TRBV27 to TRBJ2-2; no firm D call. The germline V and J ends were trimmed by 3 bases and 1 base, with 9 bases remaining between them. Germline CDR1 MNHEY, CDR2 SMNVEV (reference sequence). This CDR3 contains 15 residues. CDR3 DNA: TGTGCCAGCAGTTTTGGGCAGAGGAACACCGGGGAGCTGTTTTTT. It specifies CASSFGQRNTGELFF.

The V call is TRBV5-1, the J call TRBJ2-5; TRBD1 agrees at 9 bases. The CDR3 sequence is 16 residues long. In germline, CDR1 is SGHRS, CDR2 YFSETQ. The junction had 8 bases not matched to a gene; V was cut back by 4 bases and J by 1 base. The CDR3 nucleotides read TGCGCCAGCAGCCTTACAGGGGGCGCGAGCCAAGAGACCCAGTACTTC. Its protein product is CASSLTGGASQETQYF.

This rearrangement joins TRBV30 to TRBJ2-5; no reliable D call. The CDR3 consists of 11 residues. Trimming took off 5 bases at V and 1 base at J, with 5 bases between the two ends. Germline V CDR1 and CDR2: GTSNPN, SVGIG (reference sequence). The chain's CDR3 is CAWGIQETQYF. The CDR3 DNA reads TGTGCCTGGGGGATCCAAGAGACCCAGTACTTC.

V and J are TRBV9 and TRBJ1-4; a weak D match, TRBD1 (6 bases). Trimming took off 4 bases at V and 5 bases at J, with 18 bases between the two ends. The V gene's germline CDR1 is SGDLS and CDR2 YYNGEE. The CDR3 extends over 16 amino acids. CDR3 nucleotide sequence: TGTGCCAGCAGCCCGAGCCTGGGGCAGGGGAATGAAAAACTGTTTTTT. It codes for CASSPSLGQGNEKLFF.

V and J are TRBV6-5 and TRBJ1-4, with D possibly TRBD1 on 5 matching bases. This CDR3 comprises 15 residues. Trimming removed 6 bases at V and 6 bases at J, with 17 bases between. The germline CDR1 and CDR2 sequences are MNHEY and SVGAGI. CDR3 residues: CASREDTQWDEKLFF. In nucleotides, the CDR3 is TGTGCCAGCAGGGAGGACACCCAGTGGGATGAAAAACTGTTTTTT.

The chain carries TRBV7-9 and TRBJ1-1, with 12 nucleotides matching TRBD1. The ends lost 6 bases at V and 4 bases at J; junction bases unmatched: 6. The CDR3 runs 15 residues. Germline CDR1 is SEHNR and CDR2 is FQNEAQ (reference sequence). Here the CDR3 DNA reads TGTGCCAGCAGTGGGACAGGGGGCTTGGGCACTGAAGCTTTCTTT. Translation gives CASSGTGGLGTEAFF.